Below, 5 T cell receptor beta chains from the same sample are listed, as sequenced in a study of blood T cell repertoires in COVID-19. Assay used: immunoSEQ multiplex PCR; TCRdb lists only in-frame clones, some missing. Of 160,000 or so clones listed, about four fifths are singletons. The sample taken for sequencing was PBMCs or T cells enriched from blood (not recorded which). Every receptor here comes from a woman in her fifties or sixties who had recovered from COVID-19.

This clone was observed a few times. The V call is TRBV29-1, the J call TRBJ2-3; 9 bases line up with TRBD2. This CDR3 spans 16 amino acids. V was pared by 4 bases and J by 5 bases, with 13 bases of the junction left unmatched. CDR1 is SQVTM and CDR2 is ANQGSEA in the germline V gene. The CDR3 protein is CSVVLLISGGEDTQYF. CDR3 coding DNA: TGCAGCGTTGTCCTCTTAATTAGCGGGGGTGAAGATACGCAGTATTTT.

This chain joins TRBV5-1 and TRBJ1-1; 7 bases align to TRBD1. The CDR3 sequence is 15 residues long. Germline values: CDR1 SGHRS, CDR2 YFSETQ. Trimming removed 4 bases from V and 7 bases from J; junction bases left unmatched: 13. CDR3 sequence reads: CASSQTGTVTNEAFF. CDR3 sequence (DNA): TGCGCCAGCAGCCAAACCGGGACAGTGACCAATGAAGCTTTCTTT. The full variable domain, with the rest looked up from reference TRBV5-1 and TRBJ1-1, is KAGVTQTPRYLIKTRGQQVTLSCSPISGHRSVSWYQQTPGQGLQFLFEYFSETQRNKGNFPGRFSGRQFSNSRSEMNVSTLELGDSALYLCASSQTGTVTNEAFFGQGTRLTVV.

A few counts support this clone. V gene TRBV18 combines with J gene TRBJ1-5; D uncertain. The germline V gene encodes CDR1 KGHSH and CDR2 LQKENI. The CDR3 has 13 amino acids. Trimming removed 4 bases at V and 5 bases at J, with 9 bases between. CDR3 in DNA: TGTGCCAGCTCACGGTGGGGAGATCAGCCCCAGCATTTT. This gives the protein CASSRWGDQPQHF. Supplemented by reference TRBV18 and TRBJ1-5, the full variable domain reads NAGVMQNPRHLVRRRGQEARLRCSPMKGHSHVYWYRQLPEEGLKFMVYLQKENIIDESGMPKERFSAEFPKEGPSILRIQQVVRGDSAAYFCASSRWGDQPQHFGDGTRLSIL.

The rearrangement joins TRBV6-5 to TRBJ2-3, with D possibly being TRBD1 (6 bases). The CDR3 is 13 residues long. Between the trimmed V and J ends, which lost 5 bases and 4 bases, there was a span of 10 bases. Germline CDR1 MNHEY, CDR2 SVGAGI. CDR3 residues: CASSIRTADTQYF. The CDR3 nucleotides read TGTGCCAGCAGTATTAGGACAGCAGATACGCAGTATTTT.

The chain has TRBV3-1 (or the pseudogene TRBV3-2) and TRBJ1-2; 10 nucleotides align to TRBD1. Germline CDR1 and CDR2: LGHDT and YNNKEL (reference sequence). V lost 4 bases, J lost 8 bases, and 4 bases stayed unmatched. CDR3 length: 13 residues. The DNA of the CDR3 is TGTGCCAGCAGCCCCGGGACAGGGGACGGCTACACCTTC. Residues: CASSPGTGDGYTF.